This TCR beta chain was recovered during a study of siplizumab effects on memory and regulatory T cells. Turning to this clone: What it binds is unknown.

Study outcomes and limitations: Many proliferating CD4+ or CD8+ clones remained unclassified. Roughly 75-95% of them could not be assigned either a naive or a memory phenotype. For mappable alloreactive CD4+ clones, the mean Treg-derived fraction was approximately 69% with siplizumab and roughly 25% in controls.

V gave up 1 base and J gave up 0 bases, with 12 bases separating them. CDR1 is LGHNA, CDR2 YSLEER, per germline. This CDR3 spans 16 amino acids. Sequencing of each sample assayed around 10^5 TCR templates. The assay was immunoSEQ multiplex PCR, and TCRdb's table has in-frame clones only and misses some. The profile covers under 85,000 clones, with approximately 89% appearing a single time and 1.7% taken by the ten largest. This chain joins TRBV4-3 and TRBJ1-1; perhaps TRBD1 as D (5 bases). The receptor was derived from a human donor in good health. Sequences were obtained from Tregs sorted from blood. The CDR3 region has the DNA TGCGCCAGCAGCCAAGTATGGAAAGGGGTGAACACTGAAGCTTTCTTT. Amino acids: CASSQVWKGVNTEAFF.